This T cell receptor (beta chain) was observed in a study of CD8 T cells in Susac syndrome. V shed 6 bases, J shed 1 base, and the junction held 2 bases outside the gene matches. From germline, CDR1 is LGHDT and CDR2 YNNKEL (reference sequence). The CDR3 has 14 residues. Reverse transcription of 0.5 to 1 ug RNA used random hexamers. TCR beta CDR3 was amplified by immunoSEQ covering 54 Vbeta and 13 Jbeta. From the immunoSEQ multiplex PCR reads, TCRdb called clonotypes with MiXCR, one entry per CDR3 protein. The sample holds roughly 200,000 distinct CDR3 sequences, approximately 95% seen once. Control patients had untreated stable or active relapsing-remitting multiple sclerosis by revised McDonald criteria.

The chain is built from TRBV3-1 and TRBJ2-7; 11 positions agree with TRBD2. The clonotype was recovered from a human donor with multiple sclerosis. The material sequenced was CD8+ T cells from PBMCs. In DNA form, the CDR3 reads TGTGCCAGCAGGGGGACTAGCGGATCCTACGAGCAGTACTTC. Its translation: CASRGTSGSYEQYF.